These 19 T cell receptor beta chains came from one sample sequenced in a study of blood T cell repertoires in COVID-19. Method: immunoSEQ multiplex PCR; TCRdb's copy keeps in-frame clones and lacks some. This sample has approximately 300,000 clones; roughly nine tenths occur once, and the top ten carry about a fifth. The sequenced material came from PBMCs or T cells enriched from blood (not recorded which). The receptors shown here come from a woman in her thirties who had recovered from COVID-19.

The J gene is TRBJ1-1, the V gene TRBV30; perhaps TRBD1 as D (5 bases). With 8 bases removed from V and 4 bases from J, the gap between germline ends came to 14 bases. In germline, CDR1 is GTSNPN, CDR2 SVGIG (reference sequence). CDR3 length: 12 residues. The CDR3 here is CAGGGGTTEAFF. CDR3 DNA: TGTGCCGGCGGGGGGGGTACCACTGAAGCTTTCTTT.

The V and J genes are TRBV7-3 and TRBJ2-3; D perhaps matches TRBD2 (6 bases). Trimming removed 5 bases at V and 6 bases at J, with 18 bases between. The CDR3 is 15 residues long. The germline V gene has CDR1 SGHTA and CDR2 FQGTGA. CDR3 bases: TGTGCCAGCAGCCAACGGTCGGGAGTGGGGGATACGCAGTATTTT. It encodes CASSQRSGVGDTQYF.

The rearrangement links TRBV20-1 to TRBJ2-3, with D maybe TRBD2 (6 bases). Germline values: CDR1 DFQATT, CDR2 SNEGSKA (reference sequence). CDR3 length: 13 amino acids. The V end lost 3 bases, the J end lost 2 bases, and 9 bases lay between the germline ends. The CDR3 loop is CSASGGNTDTQYF. CDR3 nucleotides: TGCAGTGCTAGTGGCGGGAACACAGATACGCAGTATTTT.

This sequence joins TRBV5-5 and TRBJ1-1, with D possibly matching TRBD1 (6 bases). Germline assignment: CDR1 SGHKS and CDR2 YYEKEE (reference sequence). The CDR3 extends over 15 amino acids. V shed 4 bases and J shed 3 bases, with 16 bases lying between them. The CDR3 region is CASSKETGRDTEAFF. In DNA form, the CDR3 reads TGTGCCAGCAGCAAAGAAACAGGGCGGGACACTGAAGCTTTCTTT.

The gene calls are TRBV11-2 and TRBJ2-7, with a tentative D call TRBD2 (6 bases). Deletions cut 5 bases from V and 3 bases from J, with 14 bases between. The germline CDR1 and CDR2 sequences are SGHAT and FQNNGV. The CDR3 spans 14 residues. The CDR3 sequence: CASSPRRANYEQYF. Here the CDR3 DNA reads TGTGCCAGCAGCCCCCGGAGGGCCAACTACGAGCAGTACTTC. Full variable domain (remainder filled in from reference TRBV11-2 and TRBJ2-7): EAGVAQSPRYKIIEKRQSVAFWCNPISGHATLYWYQQILGQGPKLLIQFQNNGVVDDSQLPKDRFSAERLKGVDSTLKIQPAKLEDSAVYLCASSPRRANYEQYFGPGTRLTVT.

The chain couples TRBV29-1 to TRBJ2-3; no clear D gene. Germline CDR1 and CDR2: SQVTM and ANQGSEA. The CDR3 spans 14 residues. Trimming removed 2 bases from V and 4 bases from J, with 13 bases in between. CDR3 sequence reads: CSVETERSPDTQYF. The CDR3 DNA sequence: TGCAGCGTTGAAACTGAGCGTAGTCCAGATACGCAGTATTTT.

V is TRBV30 and J is TRBJ1-2, with TRBD1 matching over 7 bases. The CDR3 covers 13 residues. V was clipped by 3 bases and J by 5 bases; unmatched bases: 6. The germline V gene encodes CDR1 GTSNPN and CDR2 SVGIG (reference sequence). The CDR3 nucleotides read TGTGCCTGGAGGGGGACAGTCGCTTATGGCTACACCTTC. Translated, it gives CAWRGTVAYGYTF.

This clone occurred once. V gene TRBV25-1 combines with J gene TRBJ2-7; 9 bases map to TRBD2. Per germline, CDR1 MGHDK and CDR2 SYGVNS. Losses at the gene ends were 4 bases for V and 6 bases for J; bases not matched to a gene: 13. The CDR3 extends over 16 amino acids. CDR3 sequence reads: CASSAPSREGRFEQYF. In DNA form, the CDR3 reads TGTGCCAGCAGTGCCCCGTCGCGGGAGGGCCGTTTCGAGCAGTACTTC.

J is TRBJ2-3 and V is TRBV28, with TRBD2 matching over 15 bases. V was pared by 11 bases and J by 5 bases, with 14 bases of the junction left unmatched. Germline V lookup: CDR1 MDHEN, CDR2 SYDVKM. The CDR3 covers 17 residues. The CDR3 loop is CASFVPGLAGGLDTQYF. As DNA, the CDR3 is TGTGCCTCCTTCGTCCCGGGACTAGCGGGAGGCCTAGATACGCAGTATTTT.

V usage is TRBV7-9 and J usage is TRBJ2-3; D is perhaps TRBD1 (5 bases). The length of the CDR3 is 14 residues. Trimming removed 4 bases at V and 6 bases at J, with 14 bases between. The V gene's germline CDR1 is SEHNR and CDR2 FQNEAQ (reference sequence). The CDR3 sequence: CASSSSGAADTQYF. CDR3 DNA: TGTGCCAGCAGCTCCAGTGGGGCTGCGGATACGCAGTATTTT.

The rearrangement joins TRBV4-1 to TRBJ2-3; tentatively, D is TRBD2 (6 bases). Germline V gene lookup returns CDR1 MGHRA and CDR2 YSYEKL. The CDR3 totals 15 residues. V dropped 6 bases and J dropped 0 bases, with 13 bases sitting between them. The CDR3 region has the DNA TGCGCCAGCAGACGATTGGGACTTAGCACAGATACGCAGTATTTT. It encodes CASRRLGLSTDTQYF.

The chain's CDR3 is CASSWLAGVGNDEQFF. The CDR3 nucleotides read TGTGCCAGCAGCTGGCTAGCGGGAGTGGGGAACGATGAGCAGTTCTTC. The chain couples TRBV7-9 to TRBJ2-1; 10 bases fit TRBD2. From germline, CDR1 is SEHNR and CDR2 FQNEAQ (reference sequence). Germline trimming cut 4 bases from V and 8 bases from J; bases unmatched to any gene: 11. This CDR3 has 16 amino acids.

The chain couples TRBV11-2 to TRBJ1-2; 10 bases agree with TRBD1. V was clipped by 5 bases and J by 8 bases; unmatched bases: 5. Germline assignment: CDR1 SGHAT and CDR2 FQNNGV. The CDR3 extends over 13 amino acids. The CDR3 spells CASSRQGAEGYTF. The CDR3 DNA follows: TGTGCCAGCAGCAGACAGGGGGCGGAGGGCTACACCTTC.

The CDR3 DNA follows: TGTGCCAGCAGCTTAGGTGGGACAGCCTACGAGCAGTACTTC. Amino acid sequence: CASSLGGTAYEQYF. The V and J genes are TRBV7-2 and TRBJ2-7, with 7 bases matching TRBD1. Germline trimming cut 1 base from V and 2 bases from J; bases unmatched to any gene: 2. Germline CDR1 SGHTA, CDR2 FQGNSA. The CDR3 has 14 amino acids.

The rearrangement joins TRBV13 to TRBJ2-1, with 7 bases lining up with TRBD2. Germline values: CDR1 PRHDT, CDR2 FYEKMQ (reference sequence). The CDR3 loop spans 14 amino acids. J gave up 4 bases and V 4 bases, and 4 bases lay outside the gene matches. CDR3 amino acids: CASSSRDYYNEQFF. DNA of the CDR3: TGTGCCAGCAGCTCCCGGGACTATTACAATGAGCAGTTCTTC.

The J gene is TRBJ1-2, the V gene TRBV9, with 11 bases matching TRBD1. CDR1 is SGDLS, CDR2 YYNGEE, per germline. The J segment lost 2 bases and the V segment lost 2 bases, leaving 5 bases of the junction unmatched. The CDR3 extends over 16 amino acids. The CDR3 DNA reads TGTGCCAGCAGCGTTGGGACAGGGGGGATGAACTATGGCTACACCTTC. Protein product: CASSVGTGGMNYGYTF. The whole variable domain, filled in from reference TRBV9 and TRBJ1-2, reads DSGVTQTPKHLITATGQRVTLRCSPRSGDLSVYWYQQSLDQGLQFLIQYYNGEERAKGNILERFSAQQFPDLHSELNLSSLELGDSALYFCASSVGTGGMNYGYTFGSGTRLTVV.

This chain joins TRBV14 and TRBJ2-7, with unresolved D. Germline CDR1 and CDR2: SGHDN and FVKESK. CDR3 length: 12 amino acids. V lost 0 bases to trimming and J lost 8 bases, with 8 bases between them. CDR3 loop: CASSQDWAQQYF. For the CDR3, the DNA is TGTGCCAGCAGCCAAGATTGGGCGCAGCAGTACTTC.

This sequence joins TRBV5-1 and TRBJ1-1; 7 bases line up with TRBD1. V was clipped by 6 bases and J by 5 bases; unmatched bases: 7. The CDR3 loop spans 13 amino acids. Germline assignment: CDR1 SGHRS and CDR2 YFSETQ. The CDR3 reads CASMPTGRTEAFF. In DNA form, the CDR3 reads TGCGCCAGCATGCCGACAGGGCGGACTGAAGCTTTCTTT. Together with reference TRBV5-1 and TRBJ1-1, the CDR3 gives the full variable domain: KAGVTQTPRYLIKTRGQQVTLSCSPISGHRSVSWYQQTPGQGLQFLFEYFSETQRNKGNFPGRFSGRQFSNSRSEMNVSTLELGDSALYLCASMPTGRTEAFFGQGTRLTVV.

This rearrangement joins TRBV7-3 to TRBJ1-6, with a weak D call TRBD1 (6 bases). The CDR3 sequence is 16 residues long. Trimming removed 5 bases at V and 5 bases at J, with 16 bases between. Germline V gives CDR1 SGHTA, CDR2 FQGTGA. CDR3 sequence reads: CASSPGKTGHNSPLHF. The DNA of the CDR3 is TGTGCCAGCAGCCCTGGGAAGACAGGCCATAATTCACCCCTCCACTTT. Based on the CDR3 plus reference TRBV7-3 and TRBJ1-6, the full variable domain is GAGVSQTPSNKVTEKGKYVELRCDPISGHTALYWYRQSLGQGPEFLIYFQGTGAADDSGLPNDRFFAVRPEGSVSTLKIQRTERGDSAVYLCASSPGKTGHNSPLHFGNGTRLTVT.